Detailed here is one T cell receptor (beta chain). This sample stems from a study of blood T cell repertoires in COVID-19. Across the study: Sites across the United States, Italy and Spain contributed samples from acute and convalescent COVID-19. Nucleic acid was either cDNA or gDNA, and it came from T cells, B-cell-depleted T cells, or PBMCs.

Original processing methods: By means of reference gene primer amplification, nucleated cell counts were estimated. Only in-frame clones appear in the TCRdb table, and some are missing; sequencing was by immunoSEQ multiplex PCR. That table supplies the V and J calls and clone size; D and trimming were determined from the DNA. The repertoire consists of 200,000 to 300,000 clones, with 70% to 90% occurring once and the leading ten covering 3.7%. This CDR3 has 16 residues. The V and J ends lost 2 bases and 5 bases, in that order; junction bases with no gene match: 6. Germline V gene sequence: CDR1 ENHRY, CDR2 SYGVKD.

The gene calls are TRBV10-3 and TRBJ1-3, with TRBD1 matching 10 bases. The source material was peripheral blood. This clonotype originated in a woman aged 40 to 50 with acute or convalescent COVID-19. The DNA of the CDR3 is TGTGCCATCAGTGAGCGGGGACAGGGGATGCGAAACACCATATATTTT. It is translated as CAISERGQGMRNTIYF.